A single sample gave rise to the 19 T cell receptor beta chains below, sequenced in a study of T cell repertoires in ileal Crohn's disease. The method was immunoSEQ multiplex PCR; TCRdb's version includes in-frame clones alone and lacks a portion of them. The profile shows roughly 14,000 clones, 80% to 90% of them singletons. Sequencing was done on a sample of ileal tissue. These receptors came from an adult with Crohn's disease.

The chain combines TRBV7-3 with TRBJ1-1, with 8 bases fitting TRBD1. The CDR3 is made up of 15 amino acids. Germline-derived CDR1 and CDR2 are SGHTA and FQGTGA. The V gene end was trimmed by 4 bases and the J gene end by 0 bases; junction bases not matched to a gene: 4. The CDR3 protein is CASSSTGGMNTEAFF. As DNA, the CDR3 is TGTGCCAGCAGCTCAACAGGGGGAATGAACACTGAAGCTTTCTTT. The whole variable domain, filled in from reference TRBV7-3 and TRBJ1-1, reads GAGVSQTPSNKVTEKGKYVELRCDPISGHTALYWYRQSLGQGPEFLIYFQGTGAADDSGLPNDRFFAVRPEGSVSTLKIQRTERGDSAVYLCASSSTGGMNTEAFFGQGTRLTVV.

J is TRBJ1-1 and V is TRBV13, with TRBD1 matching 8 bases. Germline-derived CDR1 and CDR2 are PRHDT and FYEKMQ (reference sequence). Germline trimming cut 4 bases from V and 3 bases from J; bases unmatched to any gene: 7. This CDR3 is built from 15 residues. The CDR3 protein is CASSSRTGTYTEAFF. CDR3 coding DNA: TGTGCCAGCAGCTCCAGGACAGGGACGTACACTGAAGCTTTCTTT.

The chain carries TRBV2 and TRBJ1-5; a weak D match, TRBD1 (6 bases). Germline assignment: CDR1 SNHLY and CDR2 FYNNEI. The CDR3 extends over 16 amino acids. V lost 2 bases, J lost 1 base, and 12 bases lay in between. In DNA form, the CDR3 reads TGTGCCAGCAGTGAACAGGGGAGTAGGAGCAATCAGCCCCAGCATTTT. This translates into CASSEQGSRSNQPQHF.

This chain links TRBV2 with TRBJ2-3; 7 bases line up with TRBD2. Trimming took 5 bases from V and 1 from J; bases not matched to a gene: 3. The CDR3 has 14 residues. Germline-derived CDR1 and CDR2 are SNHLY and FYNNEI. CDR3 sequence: CASSTSEGTDTQYF. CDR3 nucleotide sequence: TGTGCCAGCAGTACTAGCGAAGGCACAGATACGCAGTATTTT.

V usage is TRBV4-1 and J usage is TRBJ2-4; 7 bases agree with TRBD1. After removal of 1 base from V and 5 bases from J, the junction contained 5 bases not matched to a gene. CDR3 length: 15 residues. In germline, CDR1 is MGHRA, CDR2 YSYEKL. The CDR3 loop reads CASSQGQGVQNIQYF. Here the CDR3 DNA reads TGCGCCAGCAGCCAAGGACAGGGCGTACAAAACATTCAGTACTTC.

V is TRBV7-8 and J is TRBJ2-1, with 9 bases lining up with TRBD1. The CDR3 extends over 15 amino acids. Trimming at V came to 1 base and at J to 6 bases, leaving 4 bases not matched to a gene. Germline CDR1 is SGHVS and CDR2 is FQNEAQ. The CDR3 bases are TGTGCCAGCAGCTTAGGGACAGGGGTAGGCAATGAGCAGTTCTTC. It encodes CASSLGTGVGNEQFF. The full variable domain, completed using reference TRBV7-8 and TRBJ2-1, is GAGVSQSPRYKVAKRGQDVALRCDPISGHVSLFWYQQALGQGPEFLTYFQNEAQLDKSGLPSDRFFAERPEGSVSTLKIQRTQQEDSAVYLCASSLGTGVGNEQFFGPGTRLTVL.

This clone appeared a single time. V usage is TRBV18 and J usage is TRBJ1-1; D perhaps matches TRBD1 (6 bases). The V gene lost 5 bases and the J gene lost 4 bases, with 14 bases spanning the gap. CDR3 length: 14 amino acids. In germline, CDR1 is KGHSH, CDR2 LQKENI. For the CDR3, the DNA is TGTGCCAGCTCAGCACAGGGAAGGGGCACTGAAGCTTTCTTT. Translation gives CASSAQGRGTEAFF.

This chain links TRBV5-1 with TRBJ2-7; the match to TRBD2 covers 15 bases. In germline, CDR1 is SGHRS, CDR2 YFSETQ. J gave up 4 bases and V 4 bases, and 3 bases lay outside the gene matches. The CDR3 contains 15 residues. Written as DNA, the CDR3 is TGCGCCAGCAGCCAAGGGACTAGCGGGGGGTACGAGCAGTACTTC. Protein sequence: CASSQGTSGGYEQYF.

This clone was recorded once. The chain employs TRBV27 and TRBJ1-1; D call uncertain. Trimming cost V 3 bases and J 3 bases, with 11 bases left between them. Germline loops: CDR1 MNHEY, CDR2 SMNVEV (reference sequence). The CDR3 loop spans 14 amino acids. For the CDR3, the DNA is TGTGCCAGCAGTTTTGCGGCGGGAGACACTGAAGCTTTCTTT. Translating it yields CASSFAAGDTEAFF.

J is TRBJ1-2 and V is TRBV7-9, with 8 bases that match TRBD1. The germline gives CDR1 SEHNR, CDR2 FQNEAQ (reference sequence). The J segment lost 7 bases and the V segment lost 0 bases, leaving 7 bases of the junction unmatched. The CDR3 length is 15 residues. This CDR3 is CASSLASGTGVGYTF. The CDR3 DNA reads TGTGCCAGCAGCTTAGCCTCCGGGACAGGAGTTGGCTACACCTTC.

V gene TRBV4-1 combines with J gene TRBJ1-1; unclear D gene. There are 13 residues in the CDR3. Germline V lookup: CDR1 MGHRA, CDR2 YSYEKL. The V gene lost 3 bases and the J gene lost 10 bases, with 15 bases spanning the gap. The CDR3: CASSQFNGGGAFF. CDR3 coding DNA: TGCGCCAGCAGCCAGTTCAACGGCGGCGGAGCTTTCTTT.

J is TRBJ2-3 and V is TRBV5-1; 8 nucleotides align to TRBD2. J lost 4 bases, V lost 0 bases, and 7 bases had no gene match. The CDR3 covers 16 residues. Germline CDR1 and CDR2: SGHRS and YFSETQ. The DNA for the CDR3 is TGCGCCAGCAGCTTGGGGACTAGCAGTGCATCAGATACGCAGTATTTT. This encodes CASSLGTSSASDTQYF.

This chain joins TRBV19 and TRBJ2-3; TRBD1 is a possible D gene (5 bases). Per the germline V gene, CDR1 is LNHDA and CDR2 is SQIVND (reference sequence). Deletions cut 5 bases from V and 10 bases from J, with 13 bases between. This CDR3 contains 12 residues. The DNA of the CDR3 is TGTGCCAGTAGTCAACAGGTGGAGTCGCAGTATTTT. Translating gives CASSQQVESQYF.

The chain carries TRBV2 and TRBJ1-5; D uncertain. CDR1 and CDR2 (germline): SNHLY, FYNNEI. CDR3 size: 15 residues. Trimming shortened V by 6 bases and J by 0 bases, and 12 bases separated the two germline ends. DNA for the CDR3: TGTGCCAGCAGGGAGGACGGGCTTAGCAATCAGCCCCAGCATTTT. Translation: CASREDGLSNQPQHF.

In DNA, the CDR3 is TGTGCCAGCAGCTCGAAGCGGGGGGACCTAAGGGCCGGGGAGCTGTTTTTT. It specifies CASSSKRGDLRAGELFF. V is TRBV5-4 and J is TRBJ2-2; 9 nucleotides match TRBD2. The length of the CDR3 is 17 residues. The V and J ends lost 3 bases and 6 bases, in that order; junction bases with no gene match: 12. CDR1 SGHNT and CDR2 YYREEE come from the germline V gene (reference sequence).

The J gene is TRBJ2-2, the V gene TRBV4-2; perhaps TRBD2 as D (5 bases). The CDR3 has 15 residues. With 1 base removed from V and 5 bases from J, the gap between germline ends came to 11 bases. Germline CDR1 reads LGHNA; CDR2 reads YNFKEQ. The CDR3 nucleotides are TGTGCCAGCAGCCAAGTTGTCCGGGGAACCGGGGAGCTGTTTTTT. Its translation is CASSQVVRGTGELFF.

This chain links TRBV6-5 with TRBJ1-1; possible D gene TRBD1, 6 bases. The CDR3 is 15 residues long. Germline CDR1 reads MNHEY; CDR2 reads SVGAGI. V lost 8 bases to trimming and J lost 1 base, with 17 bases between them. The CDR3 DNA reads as TGTGCCAGCCGCCTTGGCGAGGACAGGAACACTGAAGCTTTCTTT. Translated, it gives CASRLGEDRNTEAFF.

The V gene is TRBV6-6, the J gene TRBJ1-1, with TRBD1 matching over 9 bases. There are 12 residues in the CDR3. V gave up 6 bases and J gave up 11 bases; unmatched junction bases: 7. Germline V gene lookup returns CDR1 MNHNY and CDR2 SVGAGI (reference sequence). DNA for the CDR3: TGTGCCAGCAGCTCGGGGGACAGGGCCGCTTTCTTT. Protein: CASSSGDRAAFF.

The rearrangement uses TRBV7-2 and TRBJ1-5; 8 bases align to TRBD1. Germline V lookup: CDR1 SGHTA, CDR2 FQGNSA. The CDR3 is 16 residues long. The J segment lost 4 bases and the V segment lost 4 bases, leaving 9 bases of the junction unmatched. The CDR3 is CASSSQGAATNQPQHF. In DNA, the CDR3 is TGTGCCAGCAGCTCGCAGGGGGCAGCGACTAATCAGCCCCAGCATTTT.